Below are 14 T cell receptor beta chains sequenced from a single sample in a study of breast tumors, draining lymph nodes, adjacent tissues. MiXCR was run by TCRdb on the multiplex PCR reads, yielding one entry per CDR3 protein. The sample records about 100,000 distinct CDR3 sequences, around 20% being singletons. Axillary draining lymph nodes of breast cancer patients supplied the node samples. The sequenced material came from axillary lymph node tissue. The receptors were gathered from a female donor with breast cancer. Some clones in this sample may be carry-over from other donors' samples.

There are many counts of this clonotype. DNA of the CDR3: TGTGCCAGCAGCAAGGGACTAGCGGGAGGTGGTGAGCAGTTCTTC. This codes for CASSKGLAGGGEQFF. The rearrangement joins TRBV13 to TRBJ2-1, with 15 bases that match TRBD2. Trimming took 5 bases from V and 9 from J; bases not matched to a gene: 5. CDR1 and CDR2 (germline): PRHDT, FYEKMQ (reference sequence). The length of the CDR3 is 15 residues.

Note on this clonotype: A read error may produce the germline difference seen at one junction end. CDR3 region: CASAGTSGFSTGTQYF. CDR3 coding DNA: TGTGCCAGCGCCGGGACTAGCGGGTTCAGCACAGGTACGCAGTATTTT. The V and J genes are TRBV7-9 and TRBJ2-3, with 12 bases fitting TRBD2. CDR1 is SEHNR and CDR2 is FQNEAQ in the germline V gene (reference sequence). This CDR3 is 16 amino acids long.

This clonotype was seen at least ten times. The V call is TRBV2, the J call TRBJ2-7; the match to TRBD1 covers 7 bases. CDR3 size: 14 residues. CDR1 and CDR2 from the germline V gene are SNHLY and FYNNEI. The junction had 10 bases not matched to a gene; V was cut back by 4 bases and J by 7 bases. CDR3 sequence (DNA): TGTGCCAGCAGTGTCCTACAGGGGAGAGGGGAGCAGTACTTC. Its translation: CASSVLQGRGEQYF.

This clonotype has a count of ten or more. The chain joins TRBV9 to TRBJ2-1; D not certain. CDR3 length equals 12 residues. Germline assignment: CDR1 SGDLS and CDR2 YYNGEE. V was clipped by 4 bases and J by 8 bases, with 10 bases between them. The CDR3 region has the DNA TGTGCCAGCAGCTTGGGTCGCGATGAGCAGTTCTTC. Translated, it gives CASSLGRDEQFF.

The gene calls are TRBV7-9 and TRBJ1-1; no definite D call. V was cut by 0 bases and J by 0 bases, with 8 bases left in between. The germline CDR1 and CDR2 sequences are SEHNR and FQNEAQ (reference sequence). The CDR3 is 15 residues long. The CDR3 region is CASSLARLMNTEAFF. The CDR3 bases are TGTGCCAGCAGCTTAGCGCGGCTCATGAACACTGAAGCTTTCTTT.

At least ten counts were recorded for this clonotype. The V gene is TRBV19, the J gene TRBJ2-1; the D gene is possibly TRBD1 (5 bases). With 3 bases removed from V and 4 bases from J, the gap between germline ends came to 13 bases. Looked up from germline, CDR1 is LNHDA and CDR2 is SQIVND (reference sequence). The CDR3 spans 15 residues. The CDR3 region is CASSMKNGHYNEQFF. CDR3 DNA sequence: TGTGCCAGTAGTATGAAGAACGGACATTACAATGAGCAGTTCTTC.

The V gene is TRBV7-9, the J gene TRBJ2-7, with 12 nucleotides matching TRBD1. The CDR3 runs to 14 residues. Trimming at V came to 3 bases and at J to 6 bases, leaving 3 bases not matched to a gene. Germline loops: CDR1 SEHNR, CDR2 FQNEAQ (reference sequence). The CDR3 here is CASSLGQGAGEQYF. CDR3 coding DNA: TGTGCCAGCAGCTTGGGACAGGGGGCCGGCGAGCAGTACTTC. The full variable domain, completed using reference TRBV7-9 and TRBJ2-7, is DTGVSQNPRHKITKRGQNVTFRCDPISEHNRLYWYRQTLGQGPEFLTYFQNEAQLEKSRLLSDRFSAERPKGSFSTLEIQRTEQGDSAMYLCASSLGQGAGEQYFGPGTRLTVT.

V is TRBV5-5 and J is TRBJ2-7; 10 nucleotides line up with TRBD2. Germline V gene lookup returns CDR1 SGHKS and CDR2 YYEKEE (reference sequence). The trim removed 4 bases at V and 5 bases at J, leaving 12 bases unmatched. This CDR3 has 16 residues. CDR3 DNA sequence: TGTGCCAGCAGCCAGGGGGGAATAGCGGGGGGCAACGAGCAGTACTTC. It codes for CASSQGGIAGGNEQYF.

Notes on this clonotype: Being one base from a much bigger clone, this may be a read error. The CDR3 carries no conserved terminal phenylalanine or tryptophan, so it likely arises from a read error. The chain employs TRBV5-1 and TRBJ2-7; D unresolved. V gave up 3 bases and J gave up 2 bases, with 9 bases separating them. The CDR3 runs 13 residues. From germline, CDR1 is SGHRS and CDR2 YFSETQ. CDR3 sequence: CASSSNVPYEQYL. The CDR3 nucleotides are TGCGCCAGCAGCTCGAATGTGCCCTACGAGCAGTACCTC.

This clonotype showed up many times. The V and J genes are TRBV4-2 and TRBJ2-1; 9 bases agree with TRBD2. The CDR3 consists of 16 residues. Germline V gives CDR1 LGHNA, CDR2 YNFKEQ. V trimming: 0 bases; J trimming: 10 bases; junction bases outside the gene matches: 10. For the CDR3, the DNA is TGTGCCAGCAGCCAAGAAGTTGAAGGCGGGAGGGGAGAGCAGTTCTTC. Amino acids: CASSQEVEGGRGEQFF.

This clonotype was counted ten times or more. The chain has TRBV6-6 and TRBJ1-2; no firm D call. Germline V gives CDR1 MNHNY, CDR2 SVGAGI (reference sequence). CDR3 size: 11 residues. V lost 5 bases, J lost 5 bases, and 6 bases lay in between. The chain's CDR3 is CASSPRYGYTF. Written as DNA, the CDR3 is TGTGCCAGCAGTCCAAGATATGGCTACACCTTC.

This clonotype was picked up many times. The chain combines TRBV19 with TRBJ2-1, with TRBD2 matching over 9 bases. The V gene end was trimmed by 7 bases and the J gene end by 8 bases; junction bases not matched to a gene: 18. Germline lookup yields CDR1 LNHDA and CDR2 SQIVND (reference sequence). There are 17 residues in the CDR3. The DNA for the CDR3 is TGTGCCAGTAAGGCCCAACGTAGCGGGAGTCAAGTCGATGAGCAGTTCTTC. Encoded protein: CASKAQRSGSQVDEQFF. Looking up the rest from reference TRBV19 and TRBJ2-1 gives the full variable domain: DGGITQSPKYLFRKEGQNVTLSCEQNLNHDAMYWYRQDPGQGLRLIYYSQIVNDFQKGDIAEGYSVSREKKESFPLTVTSAQKNPTAFYLCASKAQRSGSQVDEQFFGPGTRLTVL.

The V gene is TRBV18, the J gene TRBJ2-6, with no clear D. This CDR3 spans 14 amino acids. Germline V gene sequence: CDR1 KGHSH, CDR2 LQKENI. Trimming left V 5 bases short and J 4 bases short, with 9 bases between. As DNA, the CDR3 is TGTGCCAGCTCAAGGAGTCTGGGGGCCAACGTCCTGACTTTC. Translating it yields CASSRSLGANVLTF.

The chain carries TRBV5-6 and TRBJ2-4; perhaps TRBD2 as D (6 bases). Trimming removed 0 bases from V and 1 base from J, with 17 bases in between. CDR1 is SGHDT, CDR2 YYEEEE, per germline. The CDR3 totals 18 residues. The CDR3 DNA reads as TGTGCCAGCAGCTTGGTAGCGGCCCCCTCTAAGGCCAAAAACATTCAGTACTTC. Its translation: CASSLVAAPSKAKNIQYF.